This T cell receptor beta chain was found in a study of T cells after yellow fever vaccination. Study details: Four memory subsets, EM, EMRA, CM and Tscm, were sorted by CD3, CD45RA, CCR7, CD95. It was SMART-Seq v4 Ultra Low Input that prepared the fractions with low cell numbers. Study-wide points: Contamination by abundant bulk-population clonotypes could be present in FACS-sorted repertoires. Reappearance after the booster was observed for most primary-vaccination clones (96% CD4, almost 90% CD8).

TCRdb recomputed calls from the 5' RACE reads with MiXCR, one row per CDR3 protein. The repertoire has about 30,000 distinct CDR3 sequences, about 6% of them found once; the top ten carry just under 25%. This clonotype was counted only a few times. V was clipped by 2 bases and J by 4 bases, with 6 bases between them. The CDR3 runs 13 residues. Germline V gives CDR1 SEHNR, CDR2 FQNEAQ (reference sequence). The chain uses TRBV7-9 and TRBJ2-1; no definite D call. The clonotype comes from a man between 25 and 39 years old who received the YFV17D yellow fever vaccine. Sequencing used PBMCs, either bulk or a sorted T-cell subset (CD4+, CD8+, memory, or dextramer-sorted; not recorded which), obtained on the day of the yellow fever booster vaccination. CDR3 region: CASSLMGYNEQFF. The CDR3 region has the DNA TGTGCCAGCAGCTTAATGGGGTACAATGAGCAGTTCTTC.